The clone carrying this T cell receptor beta chain showed up just a few times. Its specificity is not known. Germline V gene sequence: CDR1 SEHNR, CDR2 FQNEAQ (reference sequence). V lost 5 bases and J lost 0, with 14 bases in between. The CDR3 is 16 amino acids. The data were taken from a study of T-cell memory formation after mild COVID-19. Study at large: TCR clusters were largely donor specific. General study points: CD4+ contracting clones were found mainly in CM and EM, and CD8+ ones in EMRA.

TCRdb re-derived calls from the 5' RACE reads in MiXCR, one entry per CDR3 protein. Here the sample spans about 140,000 distinct CDR3 sequences, less than 25% being singletons. The source is an adult woman who had mild COVID-19 (a few samples of this study predate the infection). Cell type and time point are not known. The sample consisted of PBMCs or a T cell subset sorted from them (not recorded which). The rearrangement uses TRBV7-9 and TRBJ1-3; D call uncertain. The CDR3 region is CASSPRWESSGNTIYF. DNA of the CDR3: TGTGCCAGCAGCCCTAGATGGGAGAGCTCTGGAAACACCATATATTTT.